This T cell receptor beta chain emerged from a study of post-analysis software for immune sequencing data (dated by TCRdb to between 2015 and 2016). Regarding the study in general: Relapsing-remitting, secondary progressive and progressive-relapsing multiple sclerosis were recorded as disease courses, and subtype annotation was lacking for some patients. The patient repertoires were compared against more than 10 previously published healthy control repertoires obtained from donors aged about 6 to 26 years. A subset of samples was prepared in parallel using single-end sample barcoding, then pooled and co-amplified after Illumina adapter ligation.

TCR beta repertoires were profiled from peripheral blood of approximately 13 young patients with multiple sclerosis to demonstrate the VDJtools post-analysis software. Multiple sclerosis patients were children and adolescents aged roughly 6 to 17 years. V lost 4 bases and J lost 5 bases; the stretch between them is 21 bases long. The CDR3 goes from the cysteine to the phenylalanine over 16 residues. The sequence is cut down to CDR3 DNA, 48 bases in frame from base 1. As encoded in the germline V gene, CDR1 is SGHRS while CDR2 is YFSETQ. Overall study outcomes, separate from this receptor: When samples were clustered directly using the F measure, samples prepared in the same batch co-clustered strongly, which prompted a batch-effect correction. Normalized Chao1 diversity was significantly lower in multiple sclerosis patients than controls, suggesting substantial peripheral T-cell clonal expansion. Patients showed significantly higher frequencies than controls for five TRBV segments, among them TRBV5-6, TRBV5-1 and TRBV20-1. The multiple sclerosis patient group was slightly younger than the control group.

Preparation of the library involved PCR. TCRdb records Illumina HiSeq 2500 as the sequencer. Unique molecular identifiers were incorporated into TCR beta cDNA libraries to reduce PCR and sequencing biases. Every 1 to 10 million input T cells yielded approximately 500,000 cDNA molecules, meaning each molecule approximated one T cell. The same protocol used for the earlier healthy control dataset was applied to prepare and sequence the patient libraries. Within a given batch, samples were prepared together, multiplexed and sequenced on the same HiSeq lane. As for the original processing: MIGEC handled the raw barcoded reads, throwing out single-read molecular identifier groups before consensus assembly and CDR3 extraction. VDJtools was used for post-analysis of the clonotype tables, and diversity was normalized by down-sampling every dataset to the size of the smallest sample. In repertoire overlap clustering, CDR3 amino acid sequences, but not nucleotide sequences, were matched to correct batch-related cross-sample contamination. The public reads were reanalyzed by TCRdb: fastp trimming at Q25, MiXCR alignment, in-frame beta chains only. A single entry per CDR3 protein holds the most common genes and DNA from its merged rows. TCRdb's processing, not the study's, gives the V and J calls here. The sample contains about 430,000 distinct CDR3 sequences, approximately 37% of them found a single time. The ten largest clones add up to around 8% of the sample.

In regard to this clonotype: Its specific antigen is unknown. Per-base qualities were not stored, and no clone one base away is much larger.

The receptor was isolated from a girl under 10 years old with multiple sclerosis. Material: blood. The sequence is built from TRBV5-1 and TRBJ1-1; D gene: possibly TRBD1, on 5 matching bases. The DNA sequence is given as TGCGCCAGCAGCGGGATAGGGACTAAAATGGGGACTGAAGCTTTCTTT. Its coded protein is CASSGIGTKMGTEAFF.